What follows are 21 T cell receptor beta chains derived from one specimen sequenced in a study of T cells after somatic rescue of genetic block. Generated by immunoSEQ multiplex PCR, the TCRdb table keeps only in-frame clones and is missing some. The table lists about 68,000 clones, about 90% of them singletons. The sample comprised peripheral blood mononuclear cells (PBMCs). Every receptor here comes from a man aged 40-49 years.

The rearrangement links TRBV23-1 to TRBJ2-7; TRBD1 is a possible D gene (5 bases). TRBV23-1 is treated as an ORF (open reading frame) with a function not yet certain. The CDR3 is 15 residues long. Trimming shortened V by 2 bases and J by 2 bases, and 13 bases separated the two germline ends. The CDR3 loop is CASSQGSTAAYEQYF. The CDR3 DNA is TGCGCCAGCAGTCAAGGTTCGACAGCTGCCTACGAGCAGTACTTC.

The chain combines TRBV2 with TRBJ1-5; D gene unclear. The V gene lost 2 bases and the J gene lost 9 bases, with 17 bases spanning the gap. The CDR3 sequence is 15 residues long. Per germline, CDR1 SNHLY and CDR2 FYNNEI. The CDR3 is CASSEMAALQGPQHF. The CDR3 DNA reads TGTGCCAGCAGTGAAATGGCCGCTCTGCAAGGGCCCCAGCATTTT.

This chain uses TRBV11-2 with TRBJ2-3, with D perhaps matching TRBD1 (5 bases). The CDR3 is made up of 12 amino acids. In germline, CDR1 is SGHAT, CDR2 FQNNGV. V was cut by 8 bases and J by 8 bases, with 14 bases left in between. The CDR3 here is CASQLGQGTQYF. As DNA, the CDR3 is TGTGCCAGCCAATTAGGTCAGGGTACGCAGTATTTT.

This chain joins TRBV19 and TRBJ2-3; D might be TRBD1 or TRBD2, each matching 5 bases. The CDR3 has 14 amino acids. Trimming removed 4 bases from V and 2 bases from J, with 10 bases in between. Per the germline V gene, CDR1 is LNHDA and CDR2 is SQIVND (reference sequence). This chain's CDR3 is CASSRDALTDTQYF. CDR3 sequence (DNA): TGTGCCAGTAGTAGGGACGCCCTCACAGATACGCAGTATTTT.

The chain has TRBV28 and TRBJ1-5; D is possibly TRBD1 (5 bases). Looked up from germline, CDR1 is MDHEN and CDR2 is SYDVKM. The ends were cut back, 6 bases at V and 8 bases at J, with 17 bases in the middle. The CDR3 covers 14 residues. CDR3 in DNA: TGTGCCAGCAGCCGACACGTCGGCAGGGAGCCCCAGCATTTT. Translating it yields CASSRHVGREPQHF.

The J gene is TRBJ2-6, the V gene TRBV28, with D possibly called TRBD1 or TRBD2 (6 bases each). The CDR3 is made up of 16 amino acids. CDR1 is MDHEN and CDR2 is SYDVKM in the germline V gene. V lost 8 bases to trimming and J lost 3 bases, with 17 bases between them. Written as DNA, the CDR3 is TGTGCCAGCCTCACAGCCGGGGGCGTTGGGGCCAACGTCCTGACTTTC. Translating it yields CASLTAGGVGANVLTF.

The rearrangement uses TRBV18 and TRBJ2-2; D unresolved. The CDR3 extends over 13 amino acids. CDR1 is KGHSH, CDR2 LQKENI, per germline. V was pared by 3 bases and J by 6 bases, with 8 bases between. CDR3 nucleotides: TGTGCCAGCTCACCTCCCGTCCCCGGGGAGCTGTTTTTT. Encoded protein: CASSPPVPGELFF.

Only a few counts were recorded for this clone. This sequence joins TRBV5-6 and TRBJ1-4; the D is unclear. This CDR3 contains 12 residues. Germline V gene data show CDR1 as SGHDT and CDR2 as YYEEEE. V lost 1 base and J lost 8, with 6 bases in between. For the CDR3, the DNA is TGTGCCAGCAGCTTGATGAAAGAAAAACTGTTTTTT. This codes for CASSLMKEKLFF. The whole variable domain, filled in from reference TRBV5-6 and TRBJ1-4, reads DAGVTQSPTHLIKTRGQQVTLRCSPKSGHDTVSWYQQALGQGPQFIFQYYEEEERQRGNFPDRFSGHQFPNYSSELNVNALLLGDSALYLCASSLMKEKLFFGSGTQLSVL.

This clone was detected once. The gene calls are TRBV11-2 and TRBJ2-3; tentative D call: TRBD2 (6 bases). The germline V and J ends were trimmed by 5 bases and 1 base, with 19 bases remaining between them. The CDR3 runs to 17 residues. Germline V gives CDR1 SGHAT, CDR2 FQNNGV. This CDR3 is CASSNFLRGEGTDTQYF. DNA of the CDR3: TGTGCCAGCAGCAACTTCCTGCGGGGAGAGGGCACAGATACGCAGTATTTT.

The V and J genes are TRBV7-9 and TRBJ1-6; 7 bases line up with TRBD1. V was pared by 4 bases and J by 9 bases, with 9 bases of the junction left unmatched. Germline lookup yields CDR1 SEHNR and CDR2 FQNEAQ (reference sequence). The CDR3 covers 15 residues. The CDR3 coding sequence is TGTGCCAGCAGCTCCACCGGGACAGTTGGTTCACCCCTCCACTTT. Encoded protein: CASSSTGTVGSPLHF.

This chain connects TRBV18 to TRBJ2-5; perhaps TRBD1 as D (6 bases). Germline-derived CDR1 and CDR2 are KGHSH and LQKENI. V was trimmed by 1 base and J by 3 bases, leaving 6 bases between them. The CDR3 has 13 residues. As DNA, the CDR3 is TGTGCCAGCTCACCACGGACAGAAGAGACCCAGTACTTC. As protein: CASSPRTEETQYF. Variable domain in full (rest from reference TRBV18 and TRBJ2-5): NAGVMQNPRHLVRRRGQEARLRCSPMKGHSHVYWYRQLPEEGLKFMVYLQKENIIDESGMPKERFSAEFPKEGPSILRIQQVVRGDSAAYFCASSPRTEETQYFGPGTRLLVL.

This chain links TRBV11-2 with TRBJ2-6; D is unresolved. The germline CDR1 and CDR2 sequences are SGHAT and FQNNGV. V lost 2 bases and J 0 bases, leaving 11 bases between the germline ends. The CDR3 extends over 17 amino acids. Here the CDR3 DNA reads TGTGCCAGCAGCTTATTTTTGGGGAACTCTGGGGCCAACGTCCTGACTTTC. Protein sequence: CASSLFLGNSGANVLTF.

The J gene is TRBJ2-7, the V gene TRBV5-1, with TRBD2 matching over 12 bases. This CDR3 is 14 amino acids long. V was pared by 6 bases and J by 1 base, with 2 bases of the junction left unmatched. CDR1 SGHRS and CDR2 YFSETQ come from the germline V gene. The DNA for the CDR3 is TGCGCCAGCACGACTAGCGGGGGTTCCTACGAGCAGTACTTC. Its protein product is CASTTSGGSYEQYF. The full variable domain, its missing parts supplied by reference TRBV5-1 and TRBJ2-7, is KAGVTQTPRYLIKTRGQQVTLSCSPISGHRSVSWYQQTPGQGLQFLFEYFSETQRNKGNFPGRFSGRQFSNSRSEMNVSTLELGDSALYLCASTTSGGSYEQYFGPGTRLTVT.

The rearrangement links TRBV21-1 to TRBJ2-7; the table's D gene call, TRBD2, was not cross checked with the DNA. TRBV21-1 is tagged as a pseudogene. The CDR3 contains 14 residues. Here the CDR3 DNA reads TGTGCCAGCAGCAAAAAGCGGGGACCTTTCCCCCAGTACTTC. This translates into CASSKKRGPFPQYF.

The CDR3 coding sequence is TGCGCCAGCAGCCAAGCCCGTTACGATGAGCAGTTCTTC. This sequence encodes CASSQARYDEQFF. This chain connects TRBV4-3 to TRBJ2-1; no definite D call. Germline loops: CDR1 LGHNA, CDR2 YSLEER. Trimming cost V 1 base and J 8 bases, with 9 bases left between them. This CDR3 has 13 residues.

V gene TRBV7-9 combines with J gene TRBJ2-3; the match to TRBD2 covers 12 bases. Trimming cost V 3 bases and J 8 bases; bases outside gene matches: 6. Germline CDR1 reads SEHNR; CDR2 reads FQNEAQ (reference sequence). The CDR3 sequence is 15 residues long. DNA for the CDR3: TGTGCCAGCAGCTTGCTAGCGGGAGGGCCGATTACGCAGTATTTT. It yields the protein CASSLLAGGPITQYF. Based on the CDR3 plus reference TRBV7-9 and TRBJ2-3, the full variable domain is DTGVSQNPRHKITKRGQNVTFRCDPISEHNRLYWYRQTLGQGPEFLTYFQNEAQLEKSRLLSDRFSAERPKGSFSTLEIQRTEQGDSAMYLCASSLLAGGPITQYFGPGTRLTVL.

CDR3 sequence: CASSLMTSGTSTGELFF. The CDR3 region has the DNA TGTGCCAGCAGCTTAATGACTAGCGGAACCTCCACCGGGGAGCTGTTTTTT. This chain joins TRBV7-6 and TRBJ2-2, with 9 bases aligning to TRBD2. This CDR3 has 17 residues. The V gene end was trimmed by 2 bases and the J gene end by 4 bases; junction bases not matched to a gene: 8. The germline CDR1 and CDR2 sequences are SGHVS and FNYEAQ.

This clone was found a few times. The genes are TRBV7-6 and TRBJ2-7; 14 nucleotides line up with TRBD2. The V gene end was trimmed by 3 bases and the J gene end by 6 bases; junction bases not matched to a gene: 4. This CDR3 has 15 amino acids. The germline gives CDR1 SGHVS, CDR2 FNYEAQ. DNA of the CDR3: TGTGCCAGCAGCTTGGGACTAGCGGGAGTAGGCGAGCAGTACTTC. It translates to CASSLGLAGVGEQYF. The whole variable domain, filled in from reference TRBV7-6 and TRBJ2-7, reads GAGVSQSPRYKVTKRGQDVALRCDPISGHVSLYWYRQALGQGPEFLTYFNYEAQQDKSGLPNDRFSAERPEGSISTLTIQRTEQRDSAMYRCASSLGLAGVGEQYFGPGTRLTVT.

The V gene is TRBV6-1, the J gene TRBJ2-7; D might be TRBD2 (5 bases). This CDR3 has 13 residues. With 6 bases removed from V and 3 bases from J, the gap between germline ends came to 12 bases. In germline, CDR1 is MNHNS, CDR2 SASEGT. The CDR3 nucleotides are TGTGCCAGCAGAAGGACTCTAGTCTACGAGCAGTACTTC. This translates into CASRRTLVYEQYF.

The J gene is TRBJ2-1, the V gene TRBV4-2; D gene ambiguous. Germline V CDR1 and CDR2: LGHNA, YNFKEQ. The CDR3 totals 15 residues. V shed 1 base and J shed 10 bases, with 17 bases lying between them. CDR3 amino acids: CASSQGPAEFREQFF. The DNA for the CDR3 is TGTGCCAGCAGCCAAGGTCCGGCAGAGTTTCGGGAGCAGTTCTTC.

The chain links TRBV28 to TRBJ2-6; D not resolved. From germline, CDR1 is MDHEN and CDR2 SYDVKM. The V end lost 6 bases, the J end lost 0 bases, and 9 bases lay between the germline ends. The CDR3 totals 15 residues. The CDR3 bases are TGTGCCAGCAGGACGCTTAGCTCTGGGGCCAACGTCCTGACTTTC. As protein: CASRTLSSGANVLTF.